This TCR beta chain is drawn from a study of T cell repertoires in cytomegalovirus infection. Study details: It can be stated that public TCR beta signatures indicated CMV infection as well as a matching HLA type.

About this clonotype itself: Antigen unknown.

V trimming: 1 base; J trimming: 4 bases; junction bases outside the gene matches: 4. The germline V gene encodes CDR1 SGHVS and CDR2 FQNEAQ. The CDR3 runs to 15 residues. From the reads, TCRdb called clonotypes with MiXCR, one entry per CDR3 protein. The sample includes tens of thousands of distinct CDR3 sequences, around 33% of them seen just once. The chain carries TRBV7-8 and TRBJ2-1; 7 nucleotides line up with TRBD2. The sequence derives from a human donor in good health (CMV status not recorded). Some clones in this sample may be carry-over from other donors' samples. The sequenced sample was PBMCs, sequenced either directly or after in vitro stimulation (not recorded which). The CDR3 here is CASSLGDYVYNEQFF. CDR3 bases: TGTGCCAGCAGCTTAGGGGACTACGTATACAATGAGCAGTTCTTC.